This T cell receptor (beta chain) originates from a study of blood T cell repertoires in COVID-19. Study context: Acute-phase and convalescent COVID-19 samples originated in the United States, Italy and Spain. T cells, B-cell-depleted T cells, or PBMCs provided the cDNA or gDNA that served as material.

A remark on this clone: The sample has other DNA sequences that encode this CDR3 too.

In the original processing: Nucleated cell counts were estimated from reference gene primer amplification. Clones were read by immunoSEQ multiplex PCR, and TCRdb kept only the in-frame ones, dropping some. V, J and clone size reflect that table, while D and trimming were determined from the DNA. The sample records roughly 100,000 clones, around four fifths being singletons. Germline lookup yields CDR1 LNHDA and CDR2 SQIVND (reference sequence). The CDR3 is 13 amino acids. Trimming cost V 5 bases and J 7 bases, with 12 bases left between them. This rearrangement joins TRBV19 to TRBJ1-5, with a weak D call TRBD1 (6 bases). This TCR derives from a woman older than 75 with acute or convalescent COVID-19. The sequencing sample was made of peripheral blood. For the CDR3, the DNA is TGTGCCAGTAGTGCAGGGGTCCGGCAGCCCCAGCATTTT. Translated, it gives CASSAGVRQPQHF.